A selection of T cell receptor beta chains follows, all from one sample in a study of CD8+ T cells in alopecia areata. The protocol was immunoSEQ multiplex PCR, while the TCRdb copy is restricted to in-frame clones and leaves out a portion. Found here are around 100,000 clones, 35% to 45% of them singletons; the top ten hold approximately 1.5%. The sequencing sample was made of CD4+ T cells sorted from blood. The receptors originated from a human donor with alopecia areata. The CDR3 runs from the conserved cysteine through the conserved F or W. Each record gives: J gene, D gene, clone size, V gene, CDR3 protein, CDR3 DNA. The D gene is left open where the match is weak. The size of a clone is reported for some rows only, either as once, few or many, or as a class for expanded clones.

j_gene: TRBJ2-1
d_gene: TRBD2
abundance: NA
v_gene: TRBV9
CDR3aa: CASSGRLAGWNEQFF
CDR3nt: TGTGCCAGCAGCGGGCGACTAGCGGGATGGAATGAGCAGTTCTTC

j_gene: TRBJ1-5
d_gene: NA
abundance: NA
v_gene: TRBV19
CDR3aa: CASSIYSWRKGNQPQHF
CDR3nt: TGTGCCAGTAGTATCTACTCTTGGAGGAAGGGCAATCAGCCCCAGCATTTT

j_gene: TRBJ2-3
d_gene: NA
abundance: NA
v_gene: TRBV30
CDR3aa: CAWSASDSRTIRF
CDR3nt: TGTGCCTGGAGCGCCTCGGACTCCCGGACAATTAGGTTT

j_gene: TRBJ2-7
d_gene: NA
abundance: NA
v_gene: TRBV10-3
CDR3aa: CATTKDGTSYEQYF
CDR3nt: TGTGCCACCACCAAGGACGGCACCTCCTACGAGCAGTACTTC

j_gene: TRBJ2-7
d_gene: TRBD2
abundance: few
v_gene: TRBV7-2
CDR3aa: CASSLGTSWAYEQYF
CDR3nt: TGTGCCAGCAGCTTAGGGACTAGCTGGGCCTACGAGCAGTACTTC

j_gene: TRBJ2-1
d_gene: NA
abundance: NA
v_gene: TRBV27
CDR3aa: CASRYREGIRYNEQFF
CDR3nt: TGTGCCAGCAGATACAGGGAGGGGATTCGTTACAATGAGCAGTTCTTC

j_gene: TRBJ2-1
d_gene: NA
abundance: NA
v_gene: TRBV18
CDR3aa: CASSRALNEQFF
CDR3nt: TGTGCCAGCTCTCGGGCCTTGAATGAGCAGTTCTTC

j_gene: TRBJ2-3
d_gene: NA
abundance: few
v_gene: TRBV19
CDR3aa: CASSFPPDTQYF
CDR3nt: TGTGCCAGTAGTTTCCCCCCAGATACGCAGTATTTT

j_gene: TRBJ2-7
d_gene: TRBD1
abundance: NA
v_gene: TRBV25-1
CDR3aa: CASSETLRTGVYEQYF
CDR3nt: TGTGCCAGCAGTGAGACTCTAAGGACAGGGGTCTACGAGCAGTACTTC

j_gene: TRBJ2-7
d_gene: TRBD1
abundance: NA
v_gene: TRBV27
CDR3aa: CASTMGGTGATEQYF
CDR3nt: TGTGCCAGCACCATGGGCGGGACAGGGGCGACCGAGCAGTACTTC

j_gene: TRBJ2-3
d_gene: NA
abundance: few
v_gene: TRBV7-9
CDR3aa: CASSPGGQPTDTQYF
CDR3nt: TGTGCCAGCAGTCCCGGGGGGCAGCCCACAGATACGCAGTATTTT

j_gene: TRBJ2-5
d_gene: NA
abundance: few
v_gene: TRBV2
CDR3aa: CASGPQETQYF
CDR3nt: TGTGCCAGCGGTCCCCAAGAGACCCAGTACTTC

j_gene: TRBJ2-6
d_gene: TRBD1
abundance: NA
v_gene: TRBV7-3
CDR3aa: CASSPRQGEVVTGANVLTF
CDR3nt: TGTGCCAGCAGCCCACGACAGGGAGAAGTAGTTACTGGGGCCAACGTCCTGACTTTC

j_gene: TRBJ1-5
d_gene: NA
abundance: NA
v_gene: TRBV19
CDR3aa: CASDERTQMGQPQHF
CDR3nt: TGTGCCAGTGACGAGCGGACACAAATGGGGCAGCCCCAGCATTTT

j_gene: TRBJ2-3
d_gene: NA
abundance: few
v_gene: TRBV4-3
CDR3aa: CASSQDKAGDCYF
CDR3nt: TGCGCCAGCAGCCAAGATAAGGCAGGGGATTGCTATTTT

j_gene: TRBJ2-5
d_gene: TRBD1
abundance: NA
v_gene: TRBV5-1
CDR3aa: CASSVPGTGLGETQYF
CDR3nt: TGCGCCAGCAGCGTACCCGGGACAGGGTTGGGAGAGACCCAGTACTTC

j_gene: TRBJ1-1
d_gene: NA
abundance: NA
v_gene: TRBV5-1
CDR3aa: CASSLDWSGPTEAFF
CDR3nt: TGCGCCAGCAGCTTGGATTGGTCAGGGCCCACTGAAGCTTTCTTT

j_gene: TRBJ2-1
d_gene: TRBD2
abundance: NA
v_gene: TRBV5-1
CDR3aa: CASSSRLADSYNEQFF
CDR3nt: TGCGCCAGCAGCTCCCGACTAGCGGACTCCTACAATGAGCAGTTCTTC

j_gene: TRBJ1-2
d_gene: TRBD1
abundance: NA
v_gene: TRBV9
CDR3aa: CASSPRGQGSHGYTF
CDR3nt: TGTGCCAGCAGCCCCCGCGGACAGGGGAGCCATGGCTACACCTTC

j_gene: TRBJ1-6
d_gene: NA
abundance: NA
v_gene: TRBV30
CDR3aa: CAWRMGVGSYNSPLHF
CDR3nt: TGTGCCTGGAGGATGGGGGTTGGCTCCTATAATTCACCCCTCCACTTT

j_gene: TRBJ1-5
d_gene: TRBD1
abundance: few
v_gene: TRBV2
CDR3aa: CASSLQGARNQPQHF
CDR3nt: TGTGCCAGCAGTCTACAGGGGGCACGCAATCAGCCCCAGCATTTT

j_gene: TRBJ2-7
d_gene: NA
abundance: NA
v_gene: TRBV4-3
CDR3aa: CASSLRLAGYIEAYEQYF
CDR3nt: TGCGCCAGCAGCCTACGATTAGCAGGATATATAGAGGCCTACGAGCAGTACTTC

j_gene: TRBJ1-2
d_gene: TRBD1
abundance: few
v_gene: TRBV2
CDR3aa: CASSGDSSFYGYTF
CDR3nt: TGTGCCAGCAGTGGGGACAGCTCTTTCTATGGCTACACCTTC

j_gene: TRBJ2-3
d_gene: NA
abundance: NA
v_gene: TRBV25-1
CDR3aa: CASSVVGVDTQYF
CDR3nt: TGTGCCAGCAGTGTTGTAGGGGTTGATACGCAGTATTTT

j_gene: TRBJ2-7
d_gene: TRBD1
abundance: NA
v_gene: TRBV4-1
CDR3aa: CASSQTGLYEQYF
CDR3nt: TGCGCCAGCAGCCAGACAGGGCTGTACGAGCAGTACTTC

j_gene: TRBJ2-5
d_gene: TRBD1
abundance: NA
v_gene: TRBV29-1
CDR3aa: CSVGTGVIEETQYF
CDR3nt: TGCAGCGTTGGGACAGGGGTAATAGAGGAGACCCAGTACTTC

j_gene: TRBJ2-5
d_gene: NA
abundance: few
v_gene: TRBV11-2
CDR3aa: CASSFTSGNRETQYF
CDR3nt: TGTGCCAGCAGCTTTACGTCCGGGAATCGAGAGACCCAGTACTTC

j_gene: TRBJ2-7
d_gene: TRBD2
abundance: few
v_gene: TRBV11-2
CDR3aa: CASSLIGGSGTEQYF
CDR3nt: TGTGCCAGCAGCCTGATTGGGGGGAGCGGGACCGAGCAGTACTTC

j_gene: TRBJ1-5
d_gene: TRBD1
abundance: few
v_gene: TRBV30
CDR3aa: CAWSRARQGFGSNQPQHF
CDR3nt: TGTGCCTGGAGTAGGGCCAGACAGGGGTTTGGTAGCAATCAGCCCCAGCATTTT

j_gene: TRBJ2-1
d_gene: NA
abundance: NA
v_gene: TRBV18
CDR3aa: CASSPPRTVYNEQFF
CDR3nt: TGTGCCAGCTCACCACCCCGGACAGTATACAATGAGCAGTTCTTC

j_gene: TRBJ2-7
d_gene: NA
abundance: NA
v_gene: TRBV4-1
CDR3aa: CASSPNWAAYEQYF
CDR3nt: TGCGCCAGCAGCCCGAATTGGGCTGCCTACGAGCAGTACTTC

j_gene: TRBJ2-5
d_gene: NA
abundance: NA
v_gene: TRBV4-1
CDR3aa: CASSHNRAGTQETQYF
CDR3nt: TGCGCCAGCAGCCACAATCGGGCGGGGACACAAGAGACCCAGTACTTC

j_gene: TRBJ2-3
d_gene: TRBD1
abundance: NA
v_gene: TRBV19
CDR3aa: CASSLTGVADTQYF
CDR3nt: TGTGCCAGTAGTCTTACAGGGGTTGCGGATACGCAGTATTTT

j_gene: TRBJ2-3
d_gene: NA
abundance: few
v_gene: TRBV7-2
CDR3aa: CASSLRGSPDTQYF
CDR3nt: TGTGCCAGCAGCTTGCGGGGAAGTCCAGATACGCAGTATTTT

j_gene: TRBJ2-3
d_gene: NA
abundance: NA
v_gene: TRBV18
CDR3aa: CASSPRNTDTQYF
CDR3nt: TGTGCCAGCTCACCAAGAAACACAGATACGCAGTATTTT

j_gene: TRBJ2-3
d_gene: NA
abundance: NA
v_gene: TRBV6-1
CDR3aa: CASSVKGHSTDTQYF
CDR3nt: TGTGCCAGCAGTGTAAAGGGACATAGCACAGATACGCAGTATTTT

j_gene: TRBJ1-1
d_gene: NA
abundance: once
v_gene: TRBV27
CDR3aa: CASSSSQTRMNTEAFF
CDR3nt: TGTGCCAGCAGTTCCTCTCAGACACGGATGAACACTGAAGCTTTCTTT

j_gene: TRBJ2-1
d_gene: NA
abundance: NA
v_gene: TRBV11-2
CDR3aa: CASSLAGASNEQFF
CDR3nt: TGTGCCAGCAGCTTAGCGGGGGCTAGCAATGAGCAGTTCTTC

j_gene: TRBJ2-7
d_gene: TRBD1
abundance: NA
v_gene: TRBV5-1
CDR3aa: CASTWGTGGNEQYF
CDR3nt: TGCGCCAGCACCTGGGGGACAGGGGGCAACGAGCAGTACTTC

j_gene: TRBJ2-5
d_gene: NA
abundance: NA
v_gene: TRBV2
CDR3aa: CASSSHTGRGGAETQYF
CDR3nt: TGTGCCAGCAGCAGCCACACGGGAAGGGGGGGAGCAGAGACCCAGTACTTC

j_gene: TRBJ2-1
d_gene: NA
abundance: few
v_gene: TRBV5-1
CDR3aa: CASSSEGNNEQFF
CDR3nt: TGCGCCAGCAGCTCGGAGGGTAACAATGAGCAGTTCTTC

j_gene: TRBJ2-3
d_gene: NA
abundance: few
v_gene: TRBV29-1
CDR3aa: CSVEVMGLGVDTQYF
CDR3nt: TGCAGCGTTGAAGTTATGGGGCTCGGCGTAGATACGCAGTATTTT

j_gene: TRBJ2-1
d_gene: TRBD2
abundance: NA
v_gene: TRBV30
CDR3aa: CAWSWTSGRFSEQFF
CDR3nt: TGTGCCTGGAGTTGGACTAGCGGGAGGTTTAGTGAGCAGTTCTTC

j_gene: TRBJ2-7
d_gene: NA
abundance: NA
v_gene: TRBV25-1
CDR3aa: CASSEYRASYEQYF
CDR3nt: TGTGCCAGCAGTGAATACAGGGCCAGCTACGAGCAGTACTTC

j_gene: TRBJ2-7
d_gene: NA
abundance: NA
v_gene: TRBV27
CDR3aa: CASSLQGLGEQYF
CDR3nt: TGTGCCAGCAGTTTACAGGGTCTTGGCGAGCAGTACTTC

j_gene: TRBJ2-3
d_gene: TRBD2
abundance: NA
v_gene: TRBV4-3
CDR3aa: CASSQDALLAGGADTQYF
CDR3nt: TGCGCCAGCAGCCAAGATGCGTTACTAGCGGGGGGCGCAGATACGCAGTATTTT

j_gene: TRBJ1-4
d_gene: NA
abundance: few
v_gene: TRBV20-1
CDR3aa: CSAREYEKLFF
CDR3nt: TGCAGCGCCCGAGAGTATGAAAAACTGTTTTTT

j_gene: TRBJ1-2
d_gene: TRBD1
abundance: few
v_gene: TRBV30
CDR3aa: CAWSAGTGAVIIYGYTF
CDR3nt: TGTGCCTGGAGTGCCGGGACAGGGGCGGTAATCATCTATGGCTACACCTTC

j_gene: TRBJ2-7
d_gene: TRBD1
abundance: NA
v_gene: TRBV29-1
CDR3aa: CSVGQGNYEQYF
CDR3nt: TGCAGCGTGGGACAGGGGAATTACGAGCAGTACTTC

j_gene: TRBJ1-4
d_gene: TRBD1
abundance: few
v_gene: TRBV30
CDR3aa: CAWGQGAPNEKLFF
CDR3nt: TGTGCCTGGGGGCAGGGGGCACCTAATGAAAAACTGTTTTTT

j_gene: TRBJ2-7
d_gene: NA
abundance: NA
v_gene: TRBV6-6
CDR3aa: CASSYNRVREQYF
CDR3nt: TGTGCCAGCAGTTACAACAGGGTAAGGGAGCAGTACTTC

j_gene: TRBJ1-4
d_gene: TRBD1
abundance: NA
v_gene: TRBV6-5
CDR3aa: CASSDRGRGEKLFF
CDR3nt: TGTGCCAGCAGTGACAGGGGGCGCGGTGAAAAACTGTTTTTT

j_gene: TRBJ2-1
d_gene: NA
abundance: few
v_gene: TRBV30
CDR3aa: CAWGKGMNEQFF
CDR3nt: TGTGCCTGGGGTAAAGGGATGAATGAGCAGTTCTTC

j_gene: TRBJ2-7
d_gene: NA
abundance: NA
v_gene: TRBV27
CDR3aa: CASGYYEQYF
CDR3nt: TGTGCCAGCGGTTACTACGAGCAGTACTTC

j_gene: TRBJ2-1
d_gene: NA
abundance: few
v_gene: TRBV10-3
CDR3aa: CAISGQDNEQFF
CDR3nt: TGTGCCATCAGTGGACAGGACAATGAGCAGTTCTTC